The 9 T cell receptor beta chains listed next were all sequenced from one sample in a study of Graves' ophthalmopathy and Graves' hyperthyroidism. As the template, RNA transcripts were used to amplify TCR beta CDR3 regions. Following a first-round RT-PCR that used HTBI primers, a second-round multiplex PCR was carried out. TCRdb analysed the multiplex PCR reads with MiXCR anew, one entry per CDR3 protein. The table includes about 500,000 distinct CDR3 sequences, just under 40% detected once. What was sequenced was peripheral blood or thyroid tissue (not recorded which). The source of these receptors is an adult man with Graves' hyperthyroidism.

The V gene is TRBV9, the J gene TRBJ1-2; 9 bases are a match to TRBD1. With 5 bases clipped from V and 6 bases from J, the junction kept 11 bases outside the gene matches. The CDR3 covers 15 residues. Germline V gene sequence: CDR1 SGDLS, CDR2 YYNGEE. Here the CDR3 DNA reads TGTGCCAGCAGAGAACGTAAGACAGGGGGAGATGGCTACACCTTC. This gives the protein CASRERKTGGDGYTF.

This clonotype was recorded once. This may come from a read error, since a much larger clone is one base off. The CDR3 protein is CANSLGQVDEQYF. CDR3 in DNA: TGCGCCAACAGCTTGGGTCAGGTTGACGAGCAGTACTTC. The chain joins TRBV5-1 to TRBJ2-7; D unclear. The CDR3 is 13 amino acids. CDR1 and CDR2 from the germline V gene are SGHRS and YFSETQ.

The CDR3 DNA reads TGCAGCGTTGAACCCCAGGGATACCAAGAGACCCAGTACTTC. It encodes CSVEPQGYQETQYF. This chain connects TRBV29-1 to TRBJ2-5; possibly TRBD1 for D (5 bases). The ends were cut back, 2 bases at V and 0 bases at J, with 10 bases in the middle. Looked up from germline, CDR1 is SQVTM and CDR2 is ANQGSEA. The length of the CDR3 is 14 residues.

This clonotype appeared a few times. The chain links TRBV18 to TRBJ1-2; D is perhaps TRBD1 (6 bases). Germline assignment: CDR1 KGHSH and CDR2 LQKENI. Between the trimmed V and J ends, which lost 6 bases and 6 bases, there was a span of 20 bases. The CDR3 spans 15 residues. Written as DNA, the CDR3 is TGTGCCAGCTCCAATCCAGGGGCGTCCTTTCATGGCTACACCTTC. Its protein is CASSNPGASFHGYTF.

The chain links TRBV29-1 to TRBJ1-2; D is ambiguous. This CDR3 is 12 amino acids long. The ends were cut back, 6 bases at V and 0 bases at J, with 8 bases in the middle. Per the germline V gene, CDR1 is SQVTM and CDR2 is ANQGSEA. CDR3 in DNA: TGCAGCGTCTGGGGATCTAACTATGGCTACACCTTC. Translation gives CSVWGSNYGYTF.

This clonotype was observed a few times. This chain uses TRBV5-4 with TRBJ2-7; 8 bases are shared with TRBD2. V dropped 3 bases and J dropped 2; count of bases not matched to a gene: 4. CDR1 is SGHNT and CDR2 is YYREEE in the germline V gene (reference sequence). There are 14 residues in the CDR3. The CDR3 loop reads CASSSGLGTYEQYF. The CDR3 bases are TGTGCCAGCAGCTCGGGACTAGGGACCTACGAGCAGTACTTC.

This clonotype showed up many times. CDR3 in amino acids: CASTPTIYEQYF. CDR3 DNA sequence: TGTGCCAGCACCCCGACTATCTACGAGCAGTACTTC. The genes are TRBV2 and TRBJ2-7; the D gene is possibly TRBD2 (5 bases). The ends were cut back, 7 bases at V and 3 bases at J, with 10 bases in the middle. This CDR3 region has 12 residues. The V gene's germline CDR1 is SNHLY and CDR2 FYNNEI.

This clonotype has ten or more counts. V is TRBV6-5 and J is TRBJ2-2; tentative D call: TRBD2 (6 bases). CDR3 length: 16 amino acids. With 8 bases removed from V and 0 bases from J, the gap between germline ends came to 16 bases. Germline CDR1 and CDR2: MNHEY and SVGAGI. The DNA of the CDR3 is TGTGCCAGCTTATCCTTGGGACTGACGAACACCGGGGAGCTGTTTTTT. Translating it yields CASLSLGLTNTGELFF.

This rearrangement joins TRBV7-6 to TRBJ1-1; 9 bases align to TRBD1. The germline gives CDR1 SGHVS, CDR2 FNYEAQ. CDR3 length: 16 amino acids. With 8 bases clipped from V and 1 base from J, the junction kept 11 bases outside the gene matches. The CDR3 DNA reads TGTGCCAGCTCACCAAGGACAGGGGTTCAGAACACTGAAGCTTTCTTT. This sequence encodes CASSPRTGVQNTEAFF.